This T cell receptor (beta chain) was sequenced for a study of cytomegalovirus exposure and HLA in healthy donors. Use of 60 Vbeta and 13 Jbeta primers characterized the PCR. Sequencing used immunoSEQ multiplex PCR; TCRdb keeps in-frame clones, though not all of them. This repertoire shows 130,000 or so clones, 61% found once; its top ten account for roughly 1.8%. CDR1 and CDR2 from the germline V gene are SGHVS and FQNEAQ. V lost 5 bases, J lost 11 bases, and 19 bases lay in between. This CDR3 has 13 amino acids. This clone was detected only a few times. Sequenced material: PBMCs. The sequence was obtained from a male donor in good health and CMV-seronegative. V gene TRBV7-8 combines with J gene TRBJ2-7; a possible D gene is TRBD2 (5 bases). CDR3 DNA sequence: TGTGCCAGCAGCATAATGTTAGAGGGTTCAGAGTACTTC. Its translation: CASSIMLEGSEYF.